The 27 T cell receptor beta chains below come from one sample, sequenced in a study of response to subunit inactivated influenza vaccine. TCRdb re-analysed the RT-PCR reads in MiXCR, keeping a single row per CDR3 protein. The sample shows roughly 520,000 distinct CDR3 sequences, roughly 27% of them seen only once. Sequenced material: CD4+ T cells sorted from PBMCs, taken 5 days after vaccination. The receptors were gathered from a man aged 45-60 years who received an inactivated influenza vaccine.

This clonotype was seen only a few times. V gene TRBV10-3 combines with J gene TRBJ2-7; D may correspond to TRBD1 or TRBD2 (6 bases each). The germline V gene encodes CDR1 ENHRY and CDR2 SYGVKD. The CDR3 consists of 15 residues. V dropped 6 bases and J dropped 0 bases, with 15 bases sitting between them. CDR3 residues: CAIRGGGLSSYEQYF. Written as DNA, the CDR3 is TGTGCCATCAGGGGGGGCGGACTGAGCTCCTACGAGCAGTACTTC.

Regarding this clonotype: At one boundary the junction diverges from the germline segment, which might be a read error. The gene calls are TRBV27 and TRBJ2-1; 7 bases are a match to TRBD1. The CDR3 runs 12 residues. CDR1 and CDR2 (germline): MNHEY, SMNVEV (reference sequence). This CDR3 reads CASSPRQGINLF. CDR3 nucleotides: TGTGCCAGCAGCCCGCGACAGGGAATAAACCTCTTC.

The sample holds many counts of this clonotype. The V and J genes are TRBV7-2 and TRBJ2-5; the D gene is possibly TRBD1 (5 bases). The germline CDR1 and CDR2 sequences are SGHTA and FQGNSA. The CDR3 consists of 13 residues. V was clipped by 7 bases and J by 2 bases, with 11 bases between them. The CDR3 DNA follows: TGTGCCAGCAACCCGACAGTACAAGAGACCCAGTACTTC. Protein sequence: CASNPTVQETQYF.

J is TRBJ2-5 and V is TRBV9, with a weak D call TRBD1 (6 bases). Looked up from germline, CDR1 is SGDLS and CDR2 is YYNGEE. Trimming left V 3 bases short and J 5 bases short, with 17 bases between. The CDR3 sequence is 15 residues long. CDR3 in amino acids: CASSDSTGSWETQYF. CDR3 nucleotides: TGTGCCAGCAGCGACTCGACAGGATCTTGGGAGACCCAGTACTTC.

This clonotype was found a few times. The chain has TRBV30 and TRBJ2-7; D gene unclear. Germline CDR1 is GTSNPN and CDR2 is SVGIG (reference sequence). The CDR3 contains 13 residues. Trimming pared 3 bases from V and 2 bases from J, leaving 11 bases between. Here the CDR3 reads CAWSTRFPYEQYF. The CDR3 region has the DNA TGTGCCTGGAGCACGCGTTTTCCCTACGAGCAGTACTTC.

V is TRBV18 and J is TRBJ2-1; 14 bases line up with TRBD2. CDR3 length equals 19 residues. Germline V gene lookup returns CDR1 KGHSH and CDR2 LQKENI. The ends lost 3 bases at V and 6 bases at J; junction bases unmatched: 13. The CDR3 loop reads CASSPPTTSGRANFNEQFF. As DNA, the CDR3 is TGTGCCAGCTCACCCCCGACGACTAGCGGGAGGGCCAATTTCAATGAGCAGTTCTTC.

This clonotype was seen a few times. The chain joins TRBV3-1 to TRBJ2-5; 7 bases align to TRBD2. The CDR3 has 15 residues. V trimming: 1 base; J trimming: 5 bases; junction bases outside the gene matches: 7. CDR1 and CDR2 (germline): LGHDT, YNNKEL (reference sequence). CDR3 in amino acids: CASSQGSREWETQYF. CDR3 coding DNA: TGTGCCAGCAGCCAAGGTTCGCGGGAGTGGGAGACCCAGTACTTC.

The sample holds a few counts of this clonotype. V usage is TRBV5-5 and J usage is TRBJ1-1; D gene ambiguous. Trimming stripped 3 bases from V and 4 bases from J, with 13 bases between. The CDR3 loop spans 14 amino acids. Germline V lookup: CDR1 SGHKS, CDR2 YYEKEE (reference sequence). The CDR3 sequence: CASSYQEGRTEAFF. CDR3 sequence (DNA): TGTGCCAGCAGCTACCAAGAAGGTCGCACTGAAGCTTTCTTT.

There are a few counts of this clonotype. The rearrangement links TRBV20-1 to TRBJ1-3; 8 bases line up with TRBD1. The CDR3 consists of 13 residues. Germline V gene lookup returns CDR1 DFQATT and CDR2 SNEGSKA (reference sequence). Trimming removed 6 bases from V and 4 bases from J; junction bases left unmatched: 5. The CDR3 nucleotides read TGCAGTGCGGAGACAGGGGCAGGAAACACCATATATTTT. It codes for CSAETGAGNTIYF.

The chain couples TRBV14 to TRBJ2-1; 15 bases are shared with TRBD2. From germline, CDR1 is SGHDN and CDR2 FVKESK. V was clipped by 1 base and J by 9 bases; unmatched bases: 13. This CDR3 is 19 amino acids long. CDR3 bases: TGTGCCAGCAGCCAAGGACCTACGATTTGGACTAGCGGGGGGGGTGAGCAGTTCTTC. It translates to CASSQGPTIWTSGGGEQFF.

This clonotype showed up just a few times. The chain carries TRBV5-1 and TRBJ2-3, with D possibly TRBD2 on 5 matching bases. The germline V gene has CDR1 SGHRS and CDR2 YFSETQ. V was trimmed by 1 base and J by 2 bases, leaving 8 bases between them. The CDR3 runs to 14 residues. The CDR3 bases are TGCGCCAGCAGCTTGATGGAGGTCACAGATACGCAGTATTTT. Protein product: CASSLMEVTDTQYF.

This clonotype was seen only a few times. The rearrangement joins TRBV4-1 to TRBJ2-5; maybe TRBD1 (5 bases). Trimming shortened V by 4 bases and J by 4 bases, and 13 bases separated the two germline ends. The germline CDR1 and CDR2 sequences are MGHRA and YSYEKL. The CDR3 length is 14 residues. The CDR3 sequence: CASSPSQGAETQYF. The CDR3 nucleotides read TGCGCCAGCAGCCCCTCGCAGGGTGCAGAGACCCAGTACTTC.

This clonotype was detected only once. The chain employs TRBV27 and TRBJ2-5; D possibly corresponds to TRBD2 (7 bases). The CDR3 loop spans 14 amino acids. Germline CDR1 and CDR2: MNHEY and SMNVEV (reference sequence). V was trimmed by 3 bases and J by 5 bases, leaving 13 bases between them. The chain's CDR3 is CASSFGGRFETQYF. CDR3 DNA: TGTGCCAGCAGTTTCGGGGGGCGGTTTGAGACCCAGTACTTC.

In this sample, this clonotype turned up a few times. This chain joins TRBV5-1 and TRBJ2-5; D is perhaps TRBD2 (6 bases). The CDR3 consists of 14 residues. Between the trimmed V and J ends, which lost 4 bases and 2 bases, there was a span of 12 bases. Germline V gene lookup returns CDR1 SGHRS and CDR2 YFSETQ. The CDR3 here is CASSPGREQETQYF. The CDR3 nucleotides are TGCGCCAGCAGCCCCGGACGGGAGCAAGAGACCCAGTACTTC.

This clonotype was detected only a few times. The rearrangement links TRBV7-2 to TRBJ2-1; D is perhaps TRBD1 (6 bases). Germline assignment: CDR1 SGHTA and CDR2 FQGNSA. This CDR3 region has 12 residues. The V and J ends lost 5 bases and 13 bases respectively, with 15 bases between them. The DNA of the CDR3 is TGTGCCAGCAGCCCCCGACAGGAGGCACAGTTCTTC. Its protein is CASSPRQEAQFF.

This clonotype was seen more than once but under ten times. The V call is TRBV4-2, the J call TRBJ2-7; D is perhaps TRBD2 (6 bases). Germline V CDR1 and CDR2: LGHNA, YNFKEQ. Trimming stripped 1 base from V and 0 bases from J, with 13 bases between. The length of the CDR3 is 16 residues. The CDR3 DNA reads TGTGCCAGCAGCCAAGTTTGGGTCGGGGGCTCCTACGAGCAGTACTTC. Translating it yields CASSQVWVGGSYEQYF.

The rearrangement joins TRBV7-2 to TRBJ2-7; a possible D gene is TRBD1 (5 bases). This CDR3 contains 14 residues. With 1 base removed from V and 6 bases from J, the gap between germline ends came to 13 bases. CDR1 SGHTA and CDR2 FQGNSA come from the germline V gene. CDR3: CASSLGRLQGEQYF. The CDR3 region has the DNA TGTGCCAGCAGCTTAGGGCGCCTCCAGGGCGAGCAGTACTTC.

A few counts support this clonotype. This chain uses TRBV7-2 with TRBJ2-7, with D hard to call. The germline V and J ends were trimmed by 1 base and 2 bases, with 15 bases remaining between them. CDR1 is SGHTA and CDR2 is FQGNSA in the germline V gene. The CDR3 is 16 amino acids. The CDR3 reads CASSLVGRPEPYEQYF. The CDR3 coding sequence is TGTGCCAGCAGCTTAGTGGGCAGGCCGGAGCCCTACGAGCAGTACTTC.

This clonotype has just a few counts. This chain joins TRBV24-1 and TRBJ2-3; tentatively, D is TRBD1 (5 bases). This CDR3 contains 14 residues. Trimming shortened V by 7 bases and J by 2 bases, and 12 bases separated the two germline ends. Looked up from germline, CDR1 is KGHDR and CDR2 is SFDVKD. The CDR3: CATSAGFNTDTQYF. CDR3 in DNA: TGTGCCACCAGCGCAGGGTTTAACACAGATACGCAGTATTTT.

This clonotype has just a few counts. V usage is TRBV4-2 and J usage is TRBJ2-5; 9 bases line up with TRBD1. The J segment lost 2 bases and the V segment lost 0 bases, leaving 7 bases of the junction unmatched. Germline lookup yields CDR1 LGHNA and CDR2 YNFKEQ. CDR3 size: 17 residues. For the CDR3, the DNA is TGTGCCAGCAGCCAAGATCAGGGCGGGACAGGGCAAGAGACCCAGTACTTC. This translates into CASSQDQGGTGQETQYF.

This clonotype was seen a few times. V gene TRBV20-1 combines with J gene TRBJ2-7; TRBD2 matches 11 bases. The V segment lost 2 bases and the J segment 4 bases; nucleotides outside the gene matches: 7. Germline values: CDR1 DFQATT, CDR2 SNEGSKA (reference sequence). The CDR3 contains 15 residues. CDR3 nucleotides: TGCAGTGCTAGACCACTAGCGGGAGTTTGGTACGAGCAGTACTTC. It codes for CSARPLAGVWYEQYF.

The CDR3 coding sequence is TGTGCCACCAGTGACGGAGGGACTCGACAGAACTATGGCTACACCTTC. The encoded protein is CATSDGGTRQNYGYTF. The rearrangement joins TRBV24-1 to TRBJ1-2, with D possibly matching TRBD1 (5 bases). Trimming pared 4 bases from V and 2 bases from J, leaving 16 bases between. The CDR3 consists of 16 residues. Looked up from germline, CDR1 is KGHDR and CDR2 is SFDVKD.

V gene TRBV9 combines with J gene TRBJ2-7; D possibly corresponds to TRBD2 (6 bases). Trimming stripped 0 bases from V and 3 bases from J, with 13 bases between. Germline V gives CDR1 SGDLS, CDR2 YYNGEE. The CDR3 sequence is 15 residues long. The CDR3 loop reads CASSVDPSVRYEQYF. The CDR3 DNA reads as TGTGCCAGCAGCGTAGACCCTAGCGTGCGCTACGAGCAGTACTTC. Together with reference TRBV9 and TRBJ2-7, the CDR3 gives the full variable domain: DSGVTQTPKHLITATGQRVTLRCSPRSGDLSVYWYQQSLDQGLQFLIQYYNGEERAKGNILERFSAQQFPDLHSELNLSSLELGDSALYFCASSVDPSVRYEQYFGPGTRLTVT.

This clonotype was seen a few times. CDR3 sequence (DNA): TGTGCCAGTAGTATGCCGGGGGCCTCCTACGAGCAGTACTTC. Translation: CASSMPGASYEQYF. The rearrangement uses TRBV19 and TRBJ2-7, with D possibly being TRBD1 or TRBD2 (6 bases each). CDR1 and CDR2 (germline): LNHDA, SQIVND (reference sequence). Between the trimmed V and J ends, which lost 3 bases and 0 bases, there was a span of 9 bases. This CDR3 region has 14 residues.

The V call is TRBV7-2, the J call TRBJ2-1; D uncertain. The CDR3 sequence is 17 residues long. The V gene's germline CDR1 is SGHTA and CDR2 FQGNSA. V dropped 1 base and J dropped 0 bases, with 13 bases sitting between them. As DNA, the CDR3 is TGTGCCAGCAGCTTAGTCCTGATTAGGAGCTCCTACAATGAGCAGTTCTTC. Amino acids: CASSLVLIRSSYNEQFF. The entire variable domain, with the rest obtained from reference TRBV7-2 and TRBJ2-1, is as follows: GAGVSQSPSNKVTEKGKDVELRCDPISGHTALYWYRQSLGQGLEFLIYFQGNSAPDKSGLPSDRFSAERTGGSVSTLTIQRTQQEDSAVYLCASSLVLIRSSYNEQFFGPGTRLTVL.

The V call is TRBV10-3, the J call TRBJ1-4; TRBD1 agrees at 7 bases. The length of the CDR3 is 14 residues. Trimming took 6 bases from V and 8 from J; bases not matched to a gene: 9. Per the germline V gene, CDR1 is ENHRY and CDR2 is SYGVKD. CDR3 region: CAISSQGTGEKLFF. The CDR3 bases are TGTGCCATCAGCTCACAGGGGACTGGAGAAAAACTGTTTTTT.

This clonotype appeared a few times. V and J are TRBV9 and TRBJ2-3; maybe TRBD2 (5 bases). Trimming removed 7 bases at V and 3 bases at J, with 18 bases between. The germline gives CDR1 SGDLS, CDR2 YYNGEE. There are 15 residues in the CDR3. The CDR3: CASSTTSGVTDTQYF. The CDR3 nucleotides are TGTGCCAGCTCCACAACCTCCGGGGTAACAGATACGCAGTATTTT.